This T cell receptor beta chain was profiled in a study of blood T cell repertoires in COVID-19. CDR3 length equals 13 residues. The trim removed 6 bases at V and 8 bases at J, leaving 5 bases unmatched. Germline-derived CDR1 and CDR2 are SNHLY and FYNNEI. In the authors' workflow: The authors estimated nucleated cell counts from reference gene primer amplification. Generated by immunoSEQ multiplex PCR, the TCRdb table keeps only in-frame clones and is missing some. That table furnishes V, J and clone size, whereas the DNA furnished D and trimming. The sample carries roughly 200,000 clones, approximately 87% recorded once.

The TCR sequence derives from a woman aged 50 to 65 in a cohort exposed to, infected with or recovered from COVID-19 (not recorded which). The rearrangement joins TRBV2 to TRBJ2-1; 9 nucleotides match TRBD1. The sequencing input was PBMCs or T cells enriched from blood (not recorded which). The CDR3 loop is CASSMDRGHEQFF. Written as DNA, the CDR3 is TGTGCCAGCAGCATGGACAGGGGCCATGAGCAGTTCTTC.